The 19 T cell receptor beta chains below were found in one sample sequenced in a study of T cell changes during pregnancy in multiple sclerosis. Sequenced by immunoSEQ multiplex PCR; TCRdb stores in-frame clones only, minus some. The sample includes about 77,000 clones, 85% to 95% of them seen just once. The sequencing used peripheral blood, collected after pregnancy. These receptor sequences come from a female donor in good health, enrolled as a control in a pregnancy study.

The rearrangement joins TRBV5-1 to TRBJ1-5, with 11 bases aligning to TRBD1. Per the germline V gene, CDR1 is SGHRS and CDR2 is YFSETQ. J gave up 6 bases and V 0 bases, and 8 bases lay outside the gene matches. The CDR3 has 17 amino acids. CDR3 residues: CASSLVDRDRGTQPQHF. The CDR3, as DNA: TGCGCCAGCAGCTTGGTGGACCGGGACAGGGGGACTCAGCCCCAGCATTTT.

V and J are TRBV11-2 and TRBJ2-1; 8 bases are a match to TRBD2. The CDR3 covers 15 residues. Germline V gives CDR1 SGHAT, CDR2 FQNNGV. With 5 bases clipped from V and 4 bases from J, the junction kept 7 bases outside the gene matches. CDR3 nucleotides: TGTGCCAGCAGCATGCCGGGACTAGGGTACAATGAGCAGTTCTTC. It codes for CASSMPGLGYNEQFF.

This chain links TRBV6-5 with TRBJ2-1; the match to TRBD2 covers 8 bases. V was clipped by 0 bases and J by 8 bases; unmatched bases: 6. Germline CDR1 MNHEY, CDR2 SVGAGI. This CDR3 spans 15 amino acids. This CDR3 reads CASSYSGTRGDEQFF. CDR3 bases: TGTGCCAGCAGTTACTCCGGGACTAGGGGCGATGAGCAGTTCTTC.

For the CDR3, the DNA is TGCAGTGCTAGATCGGAGACCCAGTACTTC. It translates to CSARSETQYF. The V gene is TRBV20-1, the J gene TRBJ2-5; unclear D gene. CDR1 DFQATT and CDR2 SNEGSKA come from the germline V gene (reference sequence). Trimming took off 2 bases at V and 5 bases at J, with 3 bases between the two ends. CDR3 size: 10 residues.

This sequence joins TRBV25-1 and TRBJ2-5; D is possibly TRBD1 (5 bases). Trimming shortened V by 5 bases and J by 2 bases, and 18 bases separated the two germline ends. Germline values: CDR1 MGHDK, CDR2 SYGVNS. The CDR3 extends over 16 amino acids. The DNA of the CDR3 is TGTGCCAGCAGTTCCCTTTATGCGACAGCACAAGAGACCCAGTACTTC. It translates to CASSSLYATAQETQYF.

The V gene is TRBV6-5, the J gene TRBJ1-2; maybe TRBD1 (6 bases). Trimming took 0 bases from V and 5 from J, leaving 16 bases between them. CDR1 is MNHEY and CDR2 is SVGAGI in the germline V gene. The CDR3 consists of 16 residues. CDR3 region: CASSYSMTGVTYGYTF. The CDR3 region has the DNA TGTGCCAGCAGTTACTCGATGACAGGAGTTACTTATGGCTACACCTTC.

The chain recombines TRBV4-2 with TRBJ2-3, with TRBD1 matching 9 bases. The CDR3 consists of 14 residues. Losses at the gene ends were 11 bases for V and 3 bases for J; bases not matched to a gene: 9. The germline CDR1 and CDR2 sequences are LGHNA and YNFKEQ. CDR3 protein: CAGARDRATDTQYF. Here the CDR3 DNA reads TGTGCCGGCGCCCGGGACAGGGCAACAGATACGCAGTATTTT.

The chain combines TRBV27 with TRBJ1-2; unclear D gene. The length of the CDR3 is 16 residues. The V end was cut by 5 bases, the J end by 0 bases, with 16 bases between. Germline-derived CDR1 and CDR2 are MNHEY and SMNVEV (reference sequence). CDR3 nucleotides: TGTGCCAGCAGTCCCCTCGGAGGCAGCGCTAACTATGGCTACACCTTC. Translating it yields CASSPLGGSANYGYTF.

This chain uses TRBV7-2 with TRBJ2-5; TRBD2 matches 14 bases. Germline CDR1 SGHTA, CDR2 FQGNSA. This CDR3 is built from 16 residues. V shed 3 bases, J shed 4 bases, and the junction held 4 bases outside the gene matches. CDR3 nucleotides: TGTGCCAGCAGCTTGGCGGGACTAGCGGGAGTAGAGACCCAGTACTTC. Amino acid sequence: CASSLAGLAGVETQYF.

This chain links TRBV11-1 with TRBJ2-7, with D hard to call. Looked up from germline, CDR1 is SGHAT and CDR2 is FQDESV (reference sequence). The CDR3 consists of 13 residues. The V end was cut by 1 base, the J end by 3 bases, with 7 bases between. CDR3 DNA sequence: TGTGCCAGCAGCTTAGGGAGCTTCTACGAGCAGTACTTC. Translating it yields CASSLGSFYEQYF.

The chain has TRBV28 and TRBJ2-1; 7 bases line up with TRBD2. Germline trimming cut 3 bases from V and 9 bases from J; bases unmatched to any gene: 8. Per germline, CDR1 MDHEN and CDR2 SYDVKM. The CDR3 is 14 amino acids. The DNA of the CDR3 is TGTGCCAGCAGTTTGGCGGGAGAGCGGGGTGAGCAGTTCTTC. It translates to CASSLAGERGEQFF.

The chain carries TRBV5-1 and TRBJ2-7; possibly TRBD2 for D (5 bases). Trimming took off 0 bases at V and 2 bases at J, with 12 bases between the two ends. The CDR3 is made up of 15 amino acids. Germline V lookup: CDR1 SGHRS, CDR2 YFSETQ. The CDR3 sequence is CASSLGGDATYEQYF. DNA for the CDR3: TGCGCCAGCAGCTTGGGGGGAGACGCCACCTACGAGCAGTACTTC.

The chain links TRBV9 to TRBJ2-7; TRBD2 agrees at 9 bases. Unmatched junction bases numbered 8, after V lost 0 bases and J lost 7 bases. The CDR3 runs to 15 residues. Germline V gene sequence: CDR1 SGDLS, CDR2 YYNGEE. The DNA of the CDR3 is TGTGCCAGCAGCGTAGGAGAGCGGGAGGTAGGGGAGCAGTACTTC. The encoded protein is CASSVGEREVGEQYF.

The chain couples TRBV19 to TRBJ2-6; 7 bases agree with TRBD1. This CDR3 comprises 23 residues. Germline assignment: CDR1 LNHDA and CDR2 SQIVND (reference sequence). J gave up 0 bases and V 5 bases, and 25 bases lay outside the gene matches. The CDR3 coding sequence is TGTGCCAGTAGTCCGCGCCTGACAGGGTCCCTTAAAGCGTCCTCCTCTGGGGCCAACGTCCTGACTTTC. This sequence encodes CASSPRLTGSLKASSSGANVLTF.

V is TRBV9 and J is TRBJ1-3, with D possibly TRBD1 on 6 matching bases. The CDR3 is made up of 15 amino acids. V lost 3 bases and J lost 0, with 10 bases in between. CDR1 is SGDLS, CDR2 YYNGEE, per germline. CDR3 coding DNA: TGTGCCAGCAGCGCCAGGGGAACCTCTGGAAACACCATATATTTT. It yields the protein CASSARGTSGNTIYF.

The genes are TRBV5-4 and TRBJ2-7; 7 bases line up with TRBD2. Losses at the gene ends were 3 bases for V and 4 bases for J; bases not matched to a gene: 10. This CDR3 spans 15 amino acids. CDR1 and CDR2 from the germline V gene are SGHNT and YYREEE (reference sequence). CDR3 region: CASSSGGPLKYEQYF. CDR3 nucleotides: TGTGCCAGCAGCTCGGGAGGCCCCCTGAAATACGAGCAGTACTTC. Supplemented by reference TRBV5-4 and TRBJ2-7, the full variable domain reads ETGVTQSPTHLIKTRGQQVTLRCSSQSGHNTVSWYQQALGQGPQFIFQYYREEENGRGNFPPRFSGLQFPNYSSELNVNALELDDSALYLCASSSGGPLKYEQYFGPGTRLTVT.

The chain recombines TRBV28 with TRBJ1-1, with TRBD1 matching over 7 bases. The V and J ends lost 6 bases and 0 bases, in that order; junction bases with no gene match: 4. Germline assignment: CDR1 MDHEN and CDR2 SYDVKM. The CDR3 sequence is 14 residues long. This CDR3 reads CASRFRGLNTEAFF. The CDR3 DNA sequence: TGTGCCAGCAGGTTCAGGGGGTTGAACACTGAAGCTTTCTTT.

The chain carries TRBV18 and TRBJ2-4, with a possible D match to TRBD2 (6 bases). Germline assignment: CDR1 KGHSH and CDR2 LQKENI. The CDR3 is 13 residues long. Between the trimmed V and J ends, which lost 6 bases and 1 base, there was a span of 7 bases. In nucleotides, the CDR3 is TGTGCCAGCTCCCGGGGGGCCAAAAACATTCAGTACTTC. This codes for CASSRGAKNIQYF.

This sequence joins TRBV30 and TRBJ1-1; 7 bases agree with TRBD1. The length of the CDR3 is 14 residues. Unmatched junction bases numbered 6, after V lost 5 bases and J lost 0 bases. The germline V gene has CDR1 GTSNPN and CDR2 SVGIG (reference sequence). The CDR3 protein is CAWHPGQLNTEAFF. As DNA, the CDR3 is TGTGCCTGGCACCCGGGACAGCTGAACACTGAAGCTTTCTTT.